These 21 T cell receptor beta chains were all obtained from the same sample, sequenced in a study of cytomegalovirus exposure and HLA in healthy donors. The study ran its PCR with 60 Vbeta and 13 Jbeta primers. Profiling relied on immunoSEQ multiplex PCR, and the TCRdb table lists in-frame clones only, not all of them. The sample includes about 200,000 clones, around 80% of them seen just once. Source material: PBMCs. These receptors all come from a man in his fifties or sixties in good health and CMV-seronegative.

The genes are TRBV28 and TRBJ1-4; 8 bases map to TRBD1. This CDR3 has 16 amino acids. Germline loops: CDR1 MDHEN, CDR2 SYDVKM. V was pared by 5 bases and J by 7 bases, with 12 bases of the junction left unmatched. The CDR3 is CASSTPLDRGAEKLFF. CDR3 nucleotides: TGTGCCAGCAGTACTCCCCTCGACAGGGGTGCTGAAAAACTGTTTTTT.

This clone was counted a single time. The J gene is TRBJ1-2, the V gene TRBV27, with D perhaps matching TRBD1 (6 bases). Trimming removed 6 bases from V and 2 bases from J, with 10 bases in between. Germline V gene sequence: CDR1 MNHEY, CDR2 SMNVEV (reference sequence). This CDR3 spans 13 amino acids. This CDR3 reads CASSPDRNYGYTF. In DNA, the CDR3 is TGTGCCAGCAGCCCTGACAGGAACTATGGCTACACCTTC.

The chain combines TRBV6-6 with TRBJ2-1, with TRBD1 matching over 9 bases. Per the germline V gene, CDR1 is MNHNY and CDR2 is SVGAGI (reference sequence). V was clipped by 9 bases and J by 6 bases; unmatched bases: 12. This CDR3 is 15 amino acids long. The CDR3 protein is CASASIDRGGNEQFF. The CDR3 DNA reads TGTGCCAGTGCCTCCATCGACAGGGGGGGCAATGAGCAGTTCTTC.

This clone is a singleton in its sample. The V gene is TRBV2, the J gene TRBJ2-5, with 7 bases that match TRBD1. The end of the DNA is better explained by TRBJ2-7, so the J call may be wrong. The CDR3 loop spans 17 amino acids. The V gene's germline CDR1 is SNHLY and CDR2 FYNNEI. The CDR3 reads CASSGGTEYKQTYEQYF. The CDR3 DNA is TGTGCCAGCAGTGGTGGGACAGAATACAAACAAACCTACGAGCAGTACTTC.

The chain has TRBV9 and TRBJ2-3; D ambiguous. CDR3 length: 12 residues. Germline V gene data show CDR1 as SGDLS and CDR2 as YYNGEE. Trimming pared 3 bases from V and 2 bases from J, leaving 4 bases between. DNA for the CDR3: TGTGCCAGCAGCGCGTTCACAGATACGCAGTATTTT. Protein sequence: CASSAFTDTQYF.

This clone came up once. The chain joins TRBV19 to TRBJ2-7; TRBD2 matches at 7 bases. This CDR3 has 13 residues. The germline V gene encodes CDR1 LNHDA and CDR2 SQIVND (reference sequence). The V gene end was trimmed by 3 bases and the J gene end by 3 bases; junction bases not matched to a gene: 2. CDR3 nucleotides: TGTGCCAGTAGTATTAAGCGGGACTACGAGCAGTACTTC. This codes for CASSIKRDYEQYF.

The chain uses TRBV28 and TRBJ2-7; TRBD1 agrees at 7 bases. The CDR3 extends over 13 amino acids. Germline trimming cut 8 bases from V and 5 bases from J; bases unmatched to any gene: 9. In germline, CDR1 is MDHEN, CDR2 SYDVKM. CDR3 DNA: TGTGCCAGCTTTTCACGAGGGGGCAACGAGCAGTACTTC. Translated, it gives CASFSRGGNEQYF. Based on the CDR3 plus reference TRBV28 and TRBJ2-7, the full variable domain is DVKVTQSSRYLVKRTGEKVFLECVQDMDHENMFWYRQDPGLGLRLIYFSYDVKMKEKGDIPEGYSVSREKKERFSLILESASTNQTSMYLCASFSRGGNEQYFGPGTRLTVT.

This clone was picked up a small number of times. This chain connects TRBV9 to TRBJ2-3; 8 positions agree with TRBD2. CDR3 length: 15 residues. V dropped 4 bases and J dropped 3; count of bases not matched to a gene: 7. Germline lookup yields CDR1 SGDLS and CDR2 YYNGEE. Written as DNA, the CDR3 is TGTGCCAGCAGCCCCCCCGGGAGGGCGACAGATACGCAGTATTTT. Protein product: CASSPPGRATDTQYF.

The V gene is TRBV30, the J gene TRBJ2-7, with TRBD1 matching over 7 bases. Germline CDR1 reads GTSNPN; CDR2 reads SVGIG (reference sequence). The CDR3 contains 16 residues. V lost 2 bases, J lost 0 bases, and 10 bases stayed unmatched. The CDR3 reads CAWSFQTGRLSYEQYF. The CDR3, as DNA: TGTGCCTGGAGTTTCCAGACAGGGCGGCTCTCCTACGAGCAGTACTTC.

The chain joins TRBV6-5 to TRBJ2-7; perhaps TRBD1 as D (6 bases). Germline loops: CDR1 MNHEY, CDR2 SVGAGI. This CDR3 has 14 residues. The ends were cut back, 5 bases at V and 2 bases at J, with 13 bases in the middle. The CDR3 loop is CASSHRERAYEQYF. Written as DNA, the CDR3 is TGTGCCAGCAGTCACAGGGAGAGGGCCTACGAGCAGTACTTC.

This clone showed up just once. The chain carries TRBV5-4 and TRBJ2-2; D is unresolved. The CDR3 is made up of 14 amino acids. V gave up 3 bases and J gave up 1 base, with 7 bases separating them. Germline V gene data show CDR1 as SGHNT and CDR2 as YYREEE (reference sequence). The CDR3 protein is CASSSGLNTGELFF. In DNA, the CDR3 is TGTGCCAGCAGCTCGGGTTTGAACACCGGGGAGCTGTTTTTT.

This clone was seen more than once but under ten times. The chain has TRBV7-8 and TRBJ2-3; 15 nucleotides agree with TRBD2. Trimming at V came to 6 bases and at J to 2 bases, leaving 9 bases not matched to a gene. CDR1 SGHVS and CDR2 FQNEAQ come from the germline V gene. This CDR3 spans 18 amino acids. CDR3 bases: TGTGCCAGCAGTTTCGGACTAGCGGGAGGGCCTTACACAGATACGCAGTATTTT. Translating it yields CASSFGLAGGPYTDTQYF.

The chain employs TRBV6-6 and TRBJ2-7; D unresolved. This CDR3 is 13 amino acids long. Trimming took off 6 bases at V and 0 bases at J, with 9 bases between the two ends. Germline values: CDR1 MNHNY, CDR2 SVGAGI (reference sequence). DNA of the CDR3: TGTGCCAGCAGCGACTCTAGCTCCTACGAGCAGTACTTC. Its translation: CASSDSSSYEQYF.

This clone has just one count. J is TRBJ2-3 and V is TRBV9; 7 bases align to TRBD2. This CDR3 has 16 amino acids. The V gene end was trimmed by 4 bases and the J gene end by 2 bases; junction bases not matched to a gene: 10. The germline CDR1 and CDR2 sequences are SGDLS and YYNGEE. The CDR3, as DNA: TGTGCCAGCAGCCCGACTAGCTCCCTACACACAGATACGCAGTATTTT. This gives the protein CASSPTSSLHTDTQYF.

The genes are TRBV2 and TRBJ1-2; D is perhaps TRBD1 (6 bases). This CDR3 is 12 amino acids long. Trimming removed 6 bases at V and 4 bases at J, with 9 bases between. The germline gives CDR1 SNHLY, CDR2 FYNNEI. This CDR3 is CASSLQGYGYTF. The CDR3, as DNA: TGTGCCAGCAGCCTACAGGGCTATGGCTACACCTTC. Full variable domain (remainder filled in from reference TRBV2 and TRBJ1-2): EPEVTQTPSHQVTQMGQEVILRCVPISNHLYFYWYRQILGQKVEFLVSFYNNEISEKSEIFDDQFSVERPDGSNFTLKIRSTKLEDSAMYFCASSLQGYGYTFGSGTRLTVV.

The chain uses TRBV7-3 and TRBJ2-7, with 9 positions matching TRBD2. The V segment lost 4 bases and the J segment 2 bases; nucleotides outside the gene matches: 6. The CDR3 is 15 residues long. From germline, CDR1 is SGHTA and CDR2 FQGTGA. The CDR3 sequence is CASSSTSGDTYEQYF. The CDR3 nucleotides are TGTGCCAGCAGCTCGACTAGCGGAGACACCTACGAGCAGTACTTC.

This clone was detected only a few times. The V call is TRBV19, the J call TRBJ2-1; 12 nucleotides line up with TRBD2. With 6 bases clipped from V and 10 bases from J, the junction kept 7 bases outside the gene matches. The germline gives CDR1 LNHDA, CDR2 SQIVND (reference sequence). The CDR3 contains 14 residues. CDR3 amino acids: CASRRTSGIGEQFF. DNA for the CDR3: TGTGCCAGTAGAAGGACTAGCGGGATAGGGGAGCAGTTCTTC.

CDR3 sequence: CASSVKGLPNTGELFF. CDR3 sequence (DNA): TGTGCCAGCAGCGTAAAGGGACTCCCTAACACCGGGGAGCTGTTTTTT. The chain uses TRBV9 and TRBJ2-2; tentative D call: TRBD2 (6 bases). This CDR3 has 16 residues. Germline V lookup: CDR1 SGDLS, CDR2 YYNGEE. V lost 1 base and J 2 bases, leaving 12 bases between the germline ends.

This chain connects TRBV6-5 to TRBJ2-7; 10 bases agree with TRBD1. This CDR3 contains 16 residues. Trimming took 4 bases from V and 1 from J; bases not matched to a gene: 7. Germline V gives CDR1 MNHEY, CDR2 SVGAGI. The CDR3: CASSWIGQGVSYEQYF. The CDR3 coding sequence is TGTGCCAGCAGTTGGATCGGACAGGGGGTTTCCTACGAGCAGTACTTC.

This chain links TRBV25-1 with TRBJ2-5, with 10 bases matching TRBD1. The CDR3 covers 15 residues. The V segment lost 6 bases and the J segment 4 bases; nucleotides outside the gene matches: 8. CDR1 MGHDK and CDR2 SYGVNS come from the germline V gene. CDR3: CASRPDRGRRETQYF. The CDR3 DNA reads TGTGCCAGCAGGCCCGACAGGGGGCGTCGAGAGACCCAGTACTTC.

The V and J genes are TRBV2 and TRBJ1-1; D not resolved. This CDR3 region has 14 residues. Between the trimmed V and J ends, which lost 4 bases and 1 base, there was a span of 10 bases. Germline V gene lookup returns CDR1 SNHLY and CDR2 FYNNEI. CDR3 in DNA: TGTGCCAGCAGTGGTAGGCCGGGGAACACTGAAGCTTTCTTT. It yields the protein CASSGRPGNTEAFF.